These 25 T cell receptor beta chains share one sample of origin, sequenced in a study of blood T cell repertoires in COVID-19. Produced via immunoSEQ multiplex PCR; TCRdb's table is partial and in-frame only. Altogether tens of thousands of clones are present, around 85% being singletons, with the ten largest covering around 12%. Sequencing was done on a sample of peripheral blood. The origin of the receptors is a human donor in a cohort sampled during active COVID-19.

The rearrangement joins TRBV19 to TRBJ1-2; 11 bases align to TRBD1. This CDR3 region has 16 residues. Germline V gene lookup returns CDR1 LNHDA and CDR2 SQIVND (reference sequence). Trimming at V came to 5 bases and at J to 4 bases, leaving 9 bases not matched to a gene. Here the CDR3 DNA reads TGTGCCAGTAGTTCCGGACAGGGGGCGGTGGGCTATGGCTACACCTTC. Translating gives CASSSGQGAVGYGYTF.

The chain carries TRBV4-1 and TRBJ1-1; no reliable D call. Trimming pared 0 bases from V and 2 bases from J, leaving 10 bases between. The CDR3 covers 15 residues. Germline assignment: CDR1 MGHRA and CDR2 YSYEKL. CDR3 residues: CASSQDDGVNTEAFF. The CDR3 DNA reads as TGCGCCAGCAGCCAAGATGACGGGGTAAACACTGAAGCTTTCTTT.

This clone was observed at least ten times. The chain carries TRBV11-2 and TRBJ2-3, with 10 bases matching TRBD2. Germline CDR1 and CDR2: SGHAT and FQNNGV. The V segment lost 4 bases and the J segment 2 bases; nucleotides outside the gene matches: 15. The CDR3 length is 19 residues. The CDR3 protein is CASSYPTSGDVPYTDTQYF. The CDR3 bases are TGTGCCAGCAGCTACCCTACTAGCGGGGACGTCCCCTACACAGATACGCAGTATTTT.

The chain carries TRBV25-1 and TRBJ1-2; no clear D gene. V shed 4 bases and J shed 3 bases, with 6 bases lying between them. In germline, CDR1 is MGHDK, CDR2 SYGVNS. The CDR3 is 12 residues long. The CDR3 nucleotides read TGTGCCAGCAGTGCTGGAGACTATGGCTACACCTTC. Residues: CASSAGDYGYTF.

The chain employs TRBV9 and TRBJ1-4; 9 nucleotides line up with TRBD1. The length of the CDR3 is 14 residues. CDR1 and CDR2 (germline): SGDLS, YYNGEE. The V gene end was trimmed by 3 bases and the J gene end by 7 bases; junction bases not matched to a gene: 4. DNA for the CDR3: TGTGCCAGCAGCGGGGGGACAGGGAGTGAAAAACTGTTTTTT. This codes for CASSGGTGSEKLFF.

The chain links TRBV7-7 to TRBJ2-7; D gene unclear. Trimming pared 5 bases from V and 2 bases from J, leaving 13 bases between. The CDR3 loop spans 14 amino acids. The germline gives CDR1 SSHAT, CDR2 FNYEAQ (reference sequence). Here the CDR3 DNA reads TGTGCCAGCAGCCCCAATACACGAACCTACGAGCAGTACTTC. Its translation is CASSPNTRTYEQYF.

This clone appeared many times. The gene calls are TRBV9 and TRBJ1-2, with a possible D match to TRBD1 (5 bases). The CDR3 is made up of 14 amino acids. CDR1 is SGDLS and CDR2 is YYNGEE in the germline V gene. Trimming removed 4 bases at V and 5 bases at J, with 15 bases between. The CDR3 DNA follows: TGTGCCAGCAGCCCGGCGCAGGGAAGGTATGGCTACACCTTC. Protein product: CASSPAQGRYGYTF.

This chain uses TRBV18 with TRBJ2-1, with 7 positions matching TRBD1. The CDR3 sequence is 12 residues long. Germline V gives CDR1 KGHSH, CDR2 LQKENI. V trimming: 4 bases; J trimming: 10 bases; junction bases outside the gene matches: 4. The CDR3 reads CASSQGAGEQFF. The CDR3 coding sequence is TGTGCCAGCTCACAGGGGGCGGGCGAGCAGTTCTTC.

CDR3 in amino acids: CASSLWFGGNSNQPQHF. The CDR3 DNA sequence: TGTGCCAGCAGTTTATGGTTTGGGGGGAATAGCAATCAGCCCCAGCATTTT. The chain links TRBV28 to TRBJ1-5; D possibly corresponds to TRBD1 (5 bases). The CDR3 runs 17 residues. Germline V CDR1 and CDR2: MDHEN, SYDVKM. Trimming removed 0 bases from V and 0 bases from J, with 12 bases in between.

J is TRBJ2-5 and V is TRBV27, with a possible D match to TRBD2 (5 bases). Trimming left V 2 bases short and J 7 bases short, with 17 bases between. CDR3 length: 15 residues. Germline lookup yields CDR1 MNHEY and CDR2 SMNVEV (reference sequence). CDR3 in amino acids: CASSLSPGWKVTQYF. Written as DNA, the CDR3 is TGTGCCAGCAGTTTAAGCCCGGGGTGGAAGGTGACCCAGTACTTC.

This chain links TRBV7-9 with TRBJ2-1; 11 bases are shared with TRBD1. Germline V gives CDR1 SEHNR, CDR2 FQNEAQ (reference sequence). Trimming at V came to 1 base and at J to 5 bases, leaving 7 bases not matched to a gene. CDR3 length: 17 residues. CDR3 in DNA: TGTGCCAGCAGCTTAGAACTGGACAGGGGGCGCGACAATGAGCAGTTCTTC. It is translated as CASSLELDRGRDNEQFF.

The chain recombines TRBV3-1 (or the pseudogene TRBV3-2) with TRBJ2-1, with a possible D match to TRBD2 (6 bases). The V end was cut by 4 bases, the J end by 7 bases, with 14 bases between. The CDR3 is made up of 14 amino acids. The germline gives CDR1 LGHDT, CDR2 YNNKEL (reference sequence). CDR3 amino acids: CASSRGTSINEQFF. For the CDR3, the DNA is TGTGCCAGCAGCCGCGGGACTTCGATTAATGAGCAGTTCTTC.

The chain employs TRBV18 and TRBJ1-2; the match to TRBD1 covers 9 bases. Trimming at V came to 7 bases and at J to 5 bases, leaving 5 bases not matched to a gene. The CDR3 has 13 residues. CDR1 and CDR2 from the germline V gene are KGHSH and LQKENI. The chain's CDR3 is CASLATGGYGYTF. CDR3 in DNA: TGTGCCAGCTTGGCGACAGGGGGATATGGCTACACCTTC.

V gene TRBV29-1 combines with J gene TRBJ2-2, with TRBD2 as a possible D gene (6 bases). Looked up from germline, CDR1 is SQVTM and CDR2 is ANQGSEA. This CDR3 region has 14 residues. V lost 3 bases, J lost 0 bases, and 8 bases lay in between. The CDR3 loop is CSVDGGTNTGELFF. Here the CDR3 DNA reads TGCAGCGTTGACGGGGGAACGAACACCGGGGAGCTGTTTTTT.

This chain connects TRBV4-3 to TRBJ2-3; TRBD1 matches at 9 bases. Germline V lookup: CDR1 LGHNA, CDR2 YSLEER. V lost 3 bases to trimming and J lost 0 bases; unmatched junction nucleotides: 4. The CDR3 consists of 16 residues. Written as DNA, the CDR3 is TGCGCCAGCAGCCACGGGACAGGGTATAGCACAGATACGCAGTATTTT. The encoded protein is CASSHGTGYSTDTQYF.

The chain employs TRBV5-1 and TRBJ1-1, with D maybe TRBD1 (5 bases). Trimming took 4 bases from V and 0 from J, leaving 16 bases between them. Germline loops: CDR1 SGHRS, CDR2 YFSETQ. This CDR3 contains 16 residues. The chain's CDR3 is CASSATGSSMNTEAFF. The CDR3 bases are TGCGCCAGCAGCGCCACAGGAAGCTCTATGAACACTGAAGCTTTCTTT.

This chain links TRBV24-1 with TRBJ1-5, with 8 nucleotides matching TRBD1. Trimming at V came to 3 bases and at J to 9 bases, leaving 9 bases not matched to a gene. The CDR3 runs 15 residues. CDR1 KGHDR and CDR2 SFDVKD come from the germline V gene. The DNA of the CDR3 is TGTGCCACCAGTGATCCCTCAGGGGGCCCGGGGCCCCAGCATTTT. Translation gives CATSDPSGGPGPQHF.

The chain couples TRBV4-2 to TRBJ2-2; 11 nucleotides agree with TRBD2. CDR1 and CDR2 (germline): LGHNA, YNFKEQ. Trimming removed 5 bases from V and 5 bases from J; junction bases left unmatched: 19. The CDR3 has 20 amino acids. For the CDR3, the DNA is TGTGCCAGCAGCATACGACTGATTAGCGGGAGGGCCTCGTATACCGGGGAGCTGTTTTTT. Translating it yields CASSIRLISGRASYTGELFF.

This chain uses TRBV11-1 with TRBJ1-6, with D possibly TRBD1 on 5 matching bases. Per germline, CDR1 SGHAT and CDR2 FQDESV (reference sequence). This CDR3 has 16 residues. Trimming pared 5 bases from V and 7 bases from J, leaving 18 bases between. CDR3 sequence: CASSRTRQGRNSPLHF. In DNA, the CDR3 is TGTGCCAGCAGCCGAACCCGGCAGGGTAGGAATTCACCCCTCCACTTT.

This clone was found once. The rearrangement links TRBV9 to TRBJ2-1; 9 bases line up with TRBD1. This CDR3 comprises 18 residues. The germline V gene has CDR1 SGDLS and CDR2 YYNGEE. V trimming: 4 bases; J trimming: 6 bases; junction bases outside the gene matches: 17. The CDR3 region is CASSPTGSRTGAGNEQFF. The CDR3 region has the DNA TGTGCCAGCAGCCCGACGGGGTCCCGGACAGGGGCAGGCAATGAGCAGTTCTTC.

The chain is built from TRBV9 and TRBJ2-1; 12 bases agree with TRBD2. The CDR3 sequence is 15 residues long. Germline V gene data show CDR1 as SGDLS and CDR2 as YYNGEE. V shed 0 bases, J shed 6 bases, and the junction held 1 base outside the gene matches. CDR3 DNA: TGTGCCAGCAGCGTAGCACTAGCGGGAGGCAATGAGCAGTTCTTC. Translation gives CASSVALAGGNEQFF.

CDR3 sequence reads: CASSQPGQPYEQYF. CDR3 coding DNA: TGCGCCAGCAGCCAACCGGGACAGCCCTACGAGCAGTACTTC. The chain links TRBV4-1 to TRBJ2-7; 7 nucleotides match TRBD1. The length of the CDR3 is 14 residues. CDR1 MGHRA and CDR2 YSYEKL come from the germline V gene. Trimming cost V 2 bases and J 2 bases; bases outside gene matches: 3.

CDR3 nucleotides: TGTGCCAGCAGCGTACGGGGGACCGAGACCTACGAGCAGTACTTC. This translates into CASSVRGTETYEQYF. J is TRBJ2-7 and V is TRBV9; TRBD2 is a possible D gene (6 bases). Germline CDR1 reads SGDLS; CDR2 reads YYNGEE. CDR3 length equals 15 residues. The ends were cut back, 1 base at V and 2 bases at J, with 13 bases in the middle. Looking up the rest from reference TRBV9 and TRBJ2-7 gives the full variable domain: DSGVTQTPKHLITATGQRVTLRCSPRSGDLSVYWYQQSLDQGLQFLIQYYNGEERAKGNILERFSAQQFPDLHSELNLSSLELGDSALYFCASSVRGTETYEQYFGPGTRLTVT.

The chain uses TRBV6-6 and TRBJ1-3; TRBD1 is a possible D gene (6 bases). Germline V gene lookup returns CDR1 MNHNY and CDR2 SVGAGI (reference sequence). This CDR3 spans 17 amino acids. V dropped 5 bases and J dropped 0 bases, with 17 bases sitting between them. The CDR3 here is CASSQGMGPLSGNTIYF. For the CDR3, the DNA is TGTGCCAGCAGTCAGGGGATGGGGCCCCTCTCTGGAAACACCATATATTTT.

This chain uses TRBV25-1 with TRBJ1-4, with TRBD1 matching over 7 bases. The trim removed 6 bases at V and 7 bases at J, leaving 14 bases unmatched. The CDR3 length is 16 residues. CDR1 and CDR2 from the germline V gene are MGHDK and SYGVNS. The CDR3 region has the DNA TGTGCCAGCAGGGGTAAACTGACAGGGTCGAGTGAAAAACTGTTTTTT. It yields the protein CASRGKLTGSSEKLFF.